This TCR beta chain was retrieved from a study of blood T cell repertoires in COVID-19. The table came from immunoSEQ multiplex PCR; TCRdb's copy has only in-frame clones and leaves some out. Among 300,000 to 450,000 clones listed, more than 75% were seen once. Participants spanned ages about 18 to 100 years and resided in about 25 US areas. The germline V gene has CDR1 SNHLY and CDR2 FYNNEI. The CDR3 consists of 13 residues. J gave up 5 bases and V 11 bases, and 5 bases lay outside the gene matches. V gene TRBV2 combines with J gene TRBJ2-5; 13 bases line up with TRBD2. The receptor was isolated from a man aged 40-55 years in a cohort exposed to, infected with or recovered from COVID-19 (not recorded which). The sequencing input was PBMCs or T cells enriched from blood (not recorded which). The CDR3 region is CAGTSGASETQYF. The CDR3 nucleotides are TGTGCCGGGACTAGCGGGGCCTCGGAGACCCAGTACTTC.